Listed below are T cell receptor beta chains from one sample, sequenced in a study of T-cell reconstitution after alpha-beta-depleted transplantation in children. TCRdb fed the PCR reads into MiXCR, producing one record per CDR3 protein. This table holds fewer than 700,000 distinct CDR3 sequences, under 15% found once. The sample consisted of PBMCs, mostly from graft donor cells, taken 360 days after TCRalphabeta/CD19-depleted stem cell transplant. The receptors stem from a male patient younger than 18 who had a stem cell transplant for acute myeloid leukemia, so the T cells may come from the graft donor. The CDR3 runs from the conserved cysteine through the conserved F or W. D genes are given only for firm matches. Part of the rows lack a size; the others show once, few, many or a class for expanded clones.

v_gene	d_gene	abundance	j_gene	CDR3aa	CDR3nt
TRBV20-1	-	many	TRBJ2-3	CSAAYFGGGFSSTDTQYF	TGCAGTGCCGCCTATTTTGGGGGGGGCTTCTCTAGCACAGATACGCAGTATTTT
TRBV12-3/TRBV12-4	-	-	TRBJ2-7	CASSLKTGGEQYF	TGTGCCAGCAGTTTAAAGACAGGCGGCGAGCAGTACTTC
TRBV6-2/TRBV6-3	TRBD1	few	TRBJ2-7	CASSTPSTGGREQYF	TGTGCCAGCAGTACCCCCTCGACAGGGGGTCGGGAGCAGTACTTC
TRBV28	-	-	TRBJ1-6	CASSPPGVMPLHF	TGTGCCAGCAGCCCCCCTGGCGTGATGCCCCTCCACTTT
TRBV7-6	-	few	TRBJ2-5	CASSIPGRQETQYF	TGTGCCAGCAGCATACCGGGACGCCAAGAGACCCAGTACTTC
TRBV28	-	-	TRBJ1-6	CASSFNQGHNSPLHF	TGTGCCAGCAGTTTCAATCAGGGTCATAATTCACCCCTCCACTTT
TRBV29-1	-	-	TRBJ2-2	CSVEAATYGELFF	TGCAGCGTTGAGGCAGCCACTTACGGGGAGCTGTTTTTT
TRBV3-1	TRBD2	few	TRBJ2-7	CASSRMAGGPYEQYF	TGTGCCAGCAGCCGGATGGCGGGAGGGCCCTACGAGCAGTACTTC
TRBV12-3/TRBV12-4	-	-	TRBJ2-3	CASDRRGEDTQYF	TGTGCCAGCGACCGTAGAGGAGAAGATACGCAGTATTTT
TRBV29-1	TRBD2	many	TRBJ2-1	CSVLAGVLYNEQFF	TGCAGCGTTCTAGCGGGAGTCCTTTACAATGAGCAGTTCTTC
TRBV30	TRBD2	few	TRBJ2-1	CAWSLGLAGANEQFF	TGTGCCTGGAGTCTAGGACTAGCGGGAGCAAATGAGCAGTTCTTC
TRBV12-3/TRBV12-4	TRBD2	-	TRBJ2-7	CASSLLGGRGGQYF	TGTGCCAGCAGTTTACTGGGCGGGAGAGGTGGGCAGTACTTC
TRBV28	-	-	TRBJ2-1	CASSSRDVPSYNEQFF	TGTGCCAGCAGTTCCAGGGACGTGCCCTCCTACAATGAGCAGTTCTTC
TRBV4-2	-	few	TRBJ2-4	CASSQDLRTFLAKNIQYF	TGTGCCAGCAGCCAAGATCTAAGAACCTTTCTAGCCAAAAACATTCAGTACTTC
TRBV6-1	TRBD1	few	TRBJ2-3	CASSTTGGSTDTQYF	TGTGCCAGCAGCACCACAGGGGGTAGCACAGATACGCAGTATTTT
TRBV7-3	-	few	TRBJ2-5	CASSPTYGSQETQYF	TGTGCCAGCAGCCCGACCTACGGTTCCCAAGAGACCCAGTACTTC
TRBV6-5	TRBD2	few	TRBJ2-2	CASSYFILAGVLNTGELFF	TGTGCCAGCAGTTACTTCATCCTGGCGGGAGTTTTGAACACCGGGGAGCTGTTTTTT
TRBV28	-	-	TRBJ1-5	CASFGEGDQPQHF	TGTGCCAGCTTCGGGGAGGGGGATCAGCCCCAGCATTTT
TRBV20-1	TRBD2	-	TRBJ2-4	CSARVLRLAVQIFKNIQYF	TGCAGTGCTAGAGTACTTAGACTAGCGGTACAGATTTTCAAAAACATTCAGTACTTC
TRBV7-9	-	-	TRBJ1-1	CASSLVSGSTEAFF	TGTGCCAGCAGCTTAGTTTCCGGGAGCACTGAAGCTTTCTTT
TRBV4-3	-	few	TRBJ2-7	CASSQVYQGSYEQYF	TGCGCCAGCAGCCAAGTATACCAGGGGAGCTACGAGCAGTACTTC
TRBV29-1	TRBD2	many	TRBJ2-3	CSYRASGRWATDTQYF	TGCAGCTATAGGGCTAGCGGGAGATGGGCCACAGATACGCAGTATTTT
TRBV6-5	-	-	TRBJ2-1	CASSYQKGGNEQFF	TGTGCCAGCAGTTACCAGAAAGGAGGGAATGAGCAGTTCTTC
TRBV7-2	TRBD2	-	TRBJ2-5	CASSLTVAGGKETQYF	TGTGCCAGCAGCTTAACGGTAGCGGGAGGGAAAGAGACCCAGTACTTC
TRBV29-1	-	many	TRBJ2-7	CSVEDRLGEQYF	TGCAGCGTTGAAGACAGGCTTGGCGAGCAGTACTTC
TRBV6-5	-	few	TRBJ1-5	CASSQPGASSSNQPQHF	TGTGCCAGCAGCCAGCCGGGCGCTTCTTCCAGCAATCAGCCCCAGCATTTT
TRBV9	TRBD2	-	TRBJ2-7	CASSVGGAGDYEQYF	TGTGCCAGCAGCGTAGGCGGGGCGGGGGACTACGAGCAGTACTTC
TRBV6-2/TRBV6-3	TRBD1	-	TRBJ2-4	CASSRSGTGKANIQYF	TGTGCCAGCAGTCGGTCCGGGACAGGGAAAGCAAACATTCAGTACTTC
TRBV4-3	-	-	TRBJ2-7	CASSQELGHTGTYEQYF	TGCGCCAGCAGCCAAGAGTTGGGTCACACAGGCACCTACGAGCAGTACTTC
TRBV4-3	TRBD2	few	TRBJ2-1	CASSQEPWTSGRGGGEQFF	TGCGCCAGCAGCCAAGAACCTTGGACTAGCGGGAGAGGGGGCGGTGAGCAGTTCTTC
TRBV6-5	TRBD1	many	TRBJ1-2	CASSLTGDHGYTF	TGTGCCAGCAGTTTAACAGGGGATCATGGCTACACCTTC
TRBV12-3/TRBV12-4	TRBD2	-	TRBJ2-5	CASSLQVGAASGMFETQYF	TGTGCCAGCAGTCTCCAAGTCGGGGCGGCTAGCGGGATGTTTGAGACCCAGTACTTC
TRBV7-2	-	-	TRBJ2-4	CASSSQPSLTKNIQYF	TGTGCCAGCAGCTCCCAACCATCACTAACCAAAAACATTCAGTACTTC
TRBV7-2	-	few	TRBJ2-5	CASSLEGLIQETQYF	TGTGCCAGCAGCTTAGAGGGACTGATCCAAGAGACCCAGTACTTC
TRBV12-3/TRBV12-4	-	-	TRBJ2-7	CASSVKSGGGEQYF	TGTGCCAGCAGTGTAAAAAGTGGAGGGGGCGAGCAGTACTTC
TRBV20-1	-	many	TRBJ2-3	CSASWGGASTDTQYF	TGCAGTGCTAGTTGGGGGGGCGCTAGCACAGATACGCAGTATTTT
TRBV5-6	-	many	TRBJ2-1	CASSFLTRVIYNEQFF	TGTGCCAGCAGCTTCCTCACCCGGGTCATCTACAATGAGCAGTTCTTC
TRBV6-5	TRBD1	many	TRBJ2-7	CASTGTGGEQYF	TGTGCCAGCACGGGGACAGGGGGCGAGCAGTACTTC
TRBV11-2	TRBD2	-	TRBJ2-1	CASSFSGRAIYNEQFF	TGTGCCAGCAGCTTTAGCGGGAGGGCTATCTACAATGAGCAGTTCTTC
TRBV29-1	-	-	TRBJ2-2	CSVLQGGGELFF	TGCAGCGTCCTTCAGGGAGGCGGGGAGCTGTTTTTT
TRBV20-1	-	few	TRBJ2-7	CSARVPSGLYEQYF	TGCAGTGCTAGGGTGCCCTCCGGCCTCTACGAGCAGTACTTC
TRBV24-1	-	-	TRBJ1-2	CATEGFNYGYTF	TGTGCCACCGAAGGATTTAACTATGGCTACACCTTC
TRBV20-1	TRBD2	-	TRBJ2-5	CSARGTSGETQYF	TGCAGTGCTAGGGGGACTAGCGGGGAGACCCAGTACTTC
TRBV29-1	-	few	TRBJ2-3	CSVLADTDTQYF	TGCAGCGTCTTGGCCGACACAGATACGCAGTATTTT
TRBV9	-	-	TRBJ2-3	CASSAQRQPRRLSTDTQYF	TGTGCCAGCAGCGCCCAGAGACAGCCCCGCCGTCTTAGCACAGATACGCAGTATTTT
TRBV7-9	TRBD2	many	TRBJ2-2	CASRELAGPTNTGELFF	TGTGCCAGCAGGGAGCTAGCGGGACCCACGAACACCGGGGAGCTGTTTTTT
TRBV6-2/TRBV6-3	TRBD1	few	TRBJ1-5	CASSYSRTGTHTNQPQHF	TGTGCCAGCAGTTACTCGAGGACAGGGACACACACAAATCAGCCCCAGCATTTT
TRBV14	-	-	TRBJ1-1	CASSPYIDTEAFF	TGTGCCAGCAGCCCCTACATTGACACTGAAGCTTTCTTT
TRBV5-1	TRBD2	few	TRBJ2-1	CASSLGYGGRSYNEQFF	TGCGCCAGCAGCTTGGGTTACGGCGGGAGGTCCTACAATGAGCAGTTCTTC
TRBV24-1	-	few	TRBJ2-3	CATAEGASDTQYF	TGTGCCACCGCGGAGGGGGCATCAGATACGCAGTATTTT